This T cell receptor beta chain was identified during a study of monozygotic twins with inflammatory bowel disease. Template switching introduced UMIs that contain a 6-nucleotide sample barcode. TCRdb re-called the 5' RACE reads; every CDR3 protein appears as one record, without DNA. The sample table sets out 300,000 to 450,000 distinct CDR3 sequences. This CDR3 is built from 16 residues. The sequenced material came from blood. The rearrangement links TRBV12-3 or TRBV12-4 to TRBJ2-1. The receptor was derived from a human donor with ulcerative colitis or Crohn's disease, or a healthy co-twin of an affected twin (not recorded which). CDR3 loop: CASSLFPGARYNEQFF.